This T cell receptor (beta chain) was recorded in a study of cytomegalovirus exposure and HLA in healthy donors. Germline CDR1 KGHSH, CDR2 LQKENI. V was pared by 3 bases and J by 3 bases, with 15 bases of the junction left unmatched. There are 19 residues in the CDR3. PCR involved 60 Vbeta and 13 Jbeta primers. Sequencing was performed with immunoSEQ multiplex PCR; in TCRdb, only in-frame clones are kept and a portion is missing. This sample's table has more than 45,000 clones. The receptor's source is a young woman in good health and CMV-seropositive. The rearrangement uses TRBV18 and TRBJ2-3, with 10 bases fitting TRBD2. Sample: PBMCs. CDR3 coding DNA: TGTGCCAGCTCACCGAGGAGGTTTATCGCTAGCGGGAGAACAGATACGCAGTATTTT. Translating it yields CASSPRRFIASGRTDTQYF.